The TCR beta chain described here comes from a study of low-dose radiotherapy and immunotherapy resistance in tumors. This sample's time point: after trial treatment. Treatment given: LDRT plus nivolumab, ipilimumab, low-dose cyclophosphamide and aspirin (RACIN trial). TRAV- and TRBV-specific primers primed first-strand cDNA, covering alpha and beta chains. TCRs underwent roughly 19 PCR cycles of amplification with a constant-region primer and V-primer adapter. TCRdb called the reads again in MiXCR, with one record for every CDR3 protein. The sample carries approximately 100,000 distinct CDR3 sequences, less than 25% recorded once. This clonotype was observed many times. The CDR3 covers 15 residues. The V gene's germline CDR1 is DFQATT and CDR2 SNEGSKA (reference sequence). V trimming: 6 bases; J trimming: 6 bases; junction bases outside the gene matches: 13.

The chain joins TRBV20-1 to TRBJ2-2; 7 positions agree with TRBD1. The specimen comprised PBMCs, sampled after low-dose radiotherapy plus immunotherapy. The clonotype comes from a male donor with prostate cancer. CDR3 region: CSATRAQGLAGELFF. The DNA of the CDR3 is TGCAGTGCCACCAGGGCACAGGGGTTGGCCGGGGAGCTGTTTTTT.